The source of this TCR beta chain is a study of CD8 T cells in ankylosing spondylitis. MiXCR, applied by TCRdb to the 5' RACE reads, yields one record per CDR3 protein. Found here are fewer than 500,000 distinct CDR3 sequences, roughly 27% of them singletons; the top ten hold about 0.92%. Study-level points and caveats: A TCR beta motif of several highly homologous variants seemed to mark ankylosing spondylitis blood.

The CDR3 runs 13 residues. Trimming left V 0 bases short and J 3 bases short, with 4 bases between. Germline CDR1 SGHDN, CDR2 FVKESK. With respect to this clonotype: Its specificity is unknown.

This sequence originates from a male donor with ankylosing spondylitis. The sequenced sample consisted of blood, either unsorted or a sorted T cell fraction (not recorded which). The chain employs TRBV14 and TRBJ2-3; D call uncertain. CDR3 in DNA: TGTGCCAGCAGCCAAGATGGGACAGATACGCAGTATTTT. Protein sequence: CASSQDGTDTQYF.